The TCR beta chain described here comes from a study of blood T cell repertoires in COVID-19. Overall study: Acute and convalescent COVID-19 samples came from the United States, Italy and Spain.

The protocol was immunoSEQ multiplex PCR, while the TCRdb copy is restricted to in-frame clones and leaves out a portion. The sample has 200,000 or so clones, more than 65% seen once. From germline, CDR1 is MGHDK and CDR2 SYGVNS. With 4 bases removed from V and 8 bases from J, the gap between germline ends came to 11 bases. The CDR3 consists of 12 residues. This chain connects TRBV25-1 to TRBJ1-1; perhaps TRBD1 as D (6 bases). Source material: peripheral blood. This TCR was recovered from a woman in her 30s who had recovered from COVID-19. CDR3 coding DNA: TGTGCCAGCAGTGTCGGGACACCCGAAGCTTTCTTT. Translating it yields CASSVGTPEAFF.